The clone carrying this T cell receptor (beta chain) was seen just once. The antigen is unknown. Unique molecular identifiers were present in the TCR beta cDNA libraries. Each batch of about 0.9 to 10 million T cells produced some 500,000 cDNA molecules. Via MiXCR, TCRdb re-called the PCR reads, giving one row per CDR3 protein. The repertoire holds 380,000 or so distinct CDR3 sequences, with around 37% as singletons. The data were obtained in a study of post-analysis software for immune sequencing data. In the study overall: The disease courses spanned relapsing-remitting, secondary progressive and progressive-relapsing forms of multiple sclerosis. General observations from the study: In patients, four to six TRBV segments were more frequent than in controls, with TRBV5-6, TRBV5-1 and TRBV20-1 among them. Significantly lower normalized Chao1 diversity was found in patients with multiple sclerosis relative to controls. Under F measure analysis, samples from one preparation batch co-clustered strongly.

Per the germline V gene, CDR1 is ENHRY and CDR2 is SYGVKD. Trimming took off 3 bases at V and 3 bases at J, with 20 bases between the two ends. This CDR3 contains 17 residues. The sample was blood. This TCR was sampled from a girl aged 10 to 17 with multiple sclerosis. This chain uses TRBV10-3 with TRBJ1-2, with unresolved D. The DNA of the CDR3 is TGTGCCATCAGTGATCATGGGGAAGTGGGTAATTACTATGGCTACACCTTC. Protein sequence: CAISDHGEVGNYYGYTF.